These 21 T cell receptor beta chains came from one sample sequenced in a study of molecular identifiers for immune sequencing clone quantification. Via MiXCR, TCRdb re-called the PCR reads, giving one row per CDR3 protein. The sample holds about 320,000 distinct CDR3 sequences, about 22% seen once. The source material was naive CD8+ T cells from blood, with Jurkat cell RNA spiked in. Documented subset: FACS-sorted CD8+CD4-CCR7+CD45RA+ naive T cells. Receptors originate from a human donor in good health. Some libraries in this study had Jurkat cell RNA spiked in.

As for this clonotype: One end of the junction is discordant with germline, which a read error may explain. The chain employs TRBV7-6 and TRBJ2-7; 7 bases align to TRBD2. Germline CDR1 and CDR2: SGHVS and FNYEAQ. The CDR3 totals 16 residues. This CDR3 is CASSLGRAGSSYGQYF. In DNA form, the CDR3 reads TGTGCCAGCAGCTTAGGCAGAGCGGGAAGCTCCTACGGGCAGTACTTC.

The sample holds many counts of this clonotype. The chain combines TRBV7-8 with TRBJ2-7, with 7 bases aligning to TRBD1. The CDR3 totals 15 residues. Germline V gene data show CDR1 as SGHVS and CDR2 as FQNEAQ. V shed 0 bases and J 3 bases; nucleotides not matched to a gene: 5. CDR3 coding DNA: TGTGCCAGCAGCTTAGCGGCAGGGGGTTTCTACGAGCAGTACTTC. Protein product: CASSLAAGGFYEQYF. Together with reference TRBV7-8 and TRBJ2-7, the CDR3 gives the full variable domain: GAGVSQSPRYKVAKRGQDVALRCDPISGHVSLFWYQQALGQGPEFLTYFQNEAQLDKSGLPSDRFFAERPEGSVSTLKIQRTQQEDSAVYLCASSLAAGGFYEQYFGPGTRLTVT.

This clonotype was seen just once. The rearrangement links TRBV27 to TRBJ1-2; 8 nucleotides match TRBD1. V was clipped by 4 bases and J by 3 bases; unmatched bases: 10. The CDR3 has 16 residues. In germline, CDR1 is MNHEY, CDR2 SMNVEV (reference sequence). CDR3 DNA sequence: TGTGCCAGCAGTTCCTCCCTGGAGACAGGGGACTATGGCTACACCTTC. Protein product: CASSSSLETGDYGYTF.

This clonotype has a count of ten or more. J is TRBJ2-1 and V is TRBV30, with TRBD2 as a possible D gene (5 bases). The CDR3 has 12 amino acids. V was pared by 1 base and J by 5 bases, with 6 bases between. The germline gives CDR1 GTSNPN, CDR2 SVGIG (reference sequence). DNA of the CDR3: TGTGCCTGGAGTGGGACTGACAATGAGCAGTTCTTC. It translates to CAWSGTDNEQFF. The complete variable domain, with remaining parts taken from reference TRBV30 and TRBJ2-1, reads SQTIHQWPATLVQPVGSPLSLECTVEGTSNPNLYWYRQAAGRGLQLLFYSVGIGQISSEVPQNLSASRPQDRQFILSSKKLLLSDSGFYLCAWSGTDNEQFFGPGTRLTVL.

This clonotype turned up a few times. This chain joins TRBV19 and TRBJ2-5; 8 bases agree with TRBD2. The trim removed 5 bases at V and 1 base at J, leaving 6 bases unmatched. The CDR3 loop spans 15 amino acids. From germline, CDR1 is LNHDA and CDR2 SQIVND (reference sequence). Here the CDR3 DNA reads TGTGCCAGTAGTTCAAAGGGACTAGTCCAAGAGACCCAGTACTTC. It encodes CASSSKGLVQETQYF.

As regards this clonotype: It may be a read error: a sequence one base away is much more abundant. The chain couples TRBV30 to TRBJ1-1; possibly TRBD1 for D (5 bases). The V gene's germline CDR1 is GTSNPN and CDR2 SVGIG (reference sequence). This CDR3 contains 13 residues. The CDR3, as DNA: TGTGCCTGTAGTGCCCCATACAGGAAACAAGCTTTCTTT. Encoded protein: CACSAPYRKQAFF.

This clonotype was counted at least ten times. The chain has TRBV20-1 and TRBJ2-7, with D maybe TRBD1 (6 bases). With 4 bases removed from V and 5 bases from J, the gap between germline ends came to 15 bases. The V gene's germline CDR1 is DFQATT and CDR2 SNEGSKA (reference sequence). The CDR3 is made up of 13 amino acids. The CDR3 reads CSANLQGEHEQYF. The DNA of the CDR3 is TGCAGTGCTAATTTACAGGGTGAGCACGAGCAGTACTTC.

This clonotype was recorded a few times. The chain is built from TRBV7-9 and TRBJ2-2; the D gene is possibly TRBD2 (5 bases). The V end was cut by 1 base, the J end by 4 bases, with 16 bases between. The CDR3 covers 17 residues. From germline, CDR1 is SEHNR and CDR2 FQNEAQ (reference sequence). The CDR3 DNA reads as TGTGCCAGCAGCTTAGGTTGGGCCCCGGCGGGCACCGGGGAGCTGTTTTTT. This translates into CASSLGWAPAGTGELFF.

Of note for this clonotype: A read error may be the cause here, since a much bigger clone is one base away. The chain is built from TRBV29-1 and TRBJ2-6; D might be TRBD1 (5 bases). Per the germline V gene, CDR1 is SQVTM and CDR2 is ANQGSEA. CDR3 length equals 18 residues. CDR3 residues: CSVEDLDGSSSGANVLAF. CDR3 sequence (DNA): TGCAGCGTTGAAGATCTTGACGGATCAAGCTCTGGGGCCAACGTCCTGGCTTTC. Together with reference TRBV29-1 and TRBJ2-6, the CDR3 gives the full variable domain: SAVISQKPSRDICQRGTSLTIQCQVDSQVTMMFWYRQQPGQSLTLIATANQGSEATYESGFVIDKFPISRPNLTFSTLTVSNMSPEDSSIYLCSVEDLDGSSSGANVLAFGAGSRLTVL.

The chain employs TRBV6-2 or TRBV6-3 and TRBJ2-7, with a possible D match to TRBD1 (5 bases). The CDR3 is made up of 13 amino acids. Trimming removed 2 bases from V and 4 bases from J, with 9 bases in between. Germline loops: CDR1 MNHEY, CDR2 SVGEGT. The CDR3 is CASSYGAEYEQYF. The CDR3 nucleotides are TGTGCCAGCAGTTACGGGGCTGAATACGAGCAGTACTTC.

The sample holds many counts of this clonotype. V gene TRBV9 combines with J gene TRBJ2-3, with 10 positions matching TRBD2. The CDR3 length is 16 residues. The junction had 7 bases not matched to a gene; V was cut back by 0 bases and J by 6 bases. Germline CDR1 and CDR2: SGDLS and YYNGEE. CDR3 sequence (DNA): TGTGCCAGCAGCGTAGCCGGAGCGGGGGGGCTCGATACGCAGTATTTT. Translating it yields CASSVAGAGGLDTQYF. Supplemented by reference TRBV9 and TRBJ2-3, the full variable domain reads DSGVTQTPKHLITATGQRVTLRCSPRSGDLSVYWYQQSLDQGLQFLIQYYNGEERAKGNILERFSAQQFPDLHSELNLSSLELGDSALYFCASSVAGAGGLDTQYFGPGTRLTVL.

This clonotype was detected many times. V and J are TRBV3-1 and TRBJ2-7; either TRBD1 or TRBD2 may fit D (6 bases each). With 1 base removed from V and 1 base from J, the gap between germline ends came to 11 bases. Germline loops: CDR1 LGHDT, CDR2 YNNKEL (reference sequence). The CDR3 runs 15 residues. The chain's CDR3 is CASSQGGAPSYEQYF. The CDR3 nucleotides are TGTGCCAGCAGCCAAGGGGGGGCCCCATCCTACGAGCAGTACTTC.

There are a few counts of this clonotype. The V and J genes are TRBV27 and TRBJ2-7, with D perhaps matching TRBD1 (6 bases). Germline lookup yields CDR1 MNHEY and CDR2 SMNVEV (reference sequence). CDR3 length: 14 residues. V was shortened by 4 bases and J by 3 bases, with 13 bases between the two germline ends. Written as DNA, the CDR3 is TGTGCCAGCAGTTACAGGGCTTTGGACTACGAGCAGTACTTC. Residues: CASSYRALDYEQYF.

This clonotype was seen repeatedly, ten times or more. This chain uses TRBV12-3 or TRBV12-4 with TRBJ1-1, with no clear D. The CDR3 has 14 residues. V lost 5 bases to trimming and J lost 1 base, with 11 bases between them. CDR3 sequence reads: CASSPTTRNTEAFF. The CDR3 DNA reads TGTGCCAGCAGTCCTACGACACGGAACACTGAAGCTTTCTTT.

Ten or more counts support this clonotype. The chain recombines TRBV28 with TRBJ2-7; TRBD2 matches at 7 bases. Germline-derived CDR1 and CDR2 are MDHEN and SYDVKM. V shed 6 bases, J shed 3 bases, and the junction held 8 bases outside the gene matches. This CDR3 region has 14 residues. This CDR3 is CASSPQRGGYEQYF. The DNA for the CDR3 is TGTGCCAGCAGCCCCCAGCGCGGGGGCTACGAGCAGTACTTC.

At least ten counts were recorded for this clonotype. The CDR3 here is CASSFPGEQYF. CDR3 coding DNA: TGTGCCAGCAGTTTTCCCGGCGAGCAGTACTTC. The chain employs TRBV28 and TRBJ2-7; D is undetermined. This CDR3 has 11 amino acids. V lost 3 bases to trimming and J lost 6 bases, with 6 bases between them. Germline V gene data show CDR1 as MDHEN and CDR2 as SYDVKM.

Comment on this clonotype: One end of the junction is discordant with germline, which a read error may explain. The V call is TRBV12-3 or TRBV12-4, the J call TRBJ2-2; 8 positions agree with TRBD1. The CDR3 consists of 16 residues. The CDR3 reads CASRFSRTGNTGELSF. The CDR3, as DNA: TGTGCCAGCAGATTTAGTAGGACAGGGAACACCGGGGAGCTGTCTTTT.

The V gene is TRBV12-3 or TRBV12-4, the J gene TRBJ2-1; D may be TRBD1 or TRBD2 (5 bases each). Trimming took 6 bases from V and 4 from J, leaving 16 bases between them. This CDR3 spans 15 amino acids. CDR3 nucleotides: TGTGCCAGCAGCAACCCGGGACGCCCGTACAATGAGCAGTTCTTC. Protein product: CASSNPGRPYNEQFF.

This clonotype was seen at least ten times. This chain joins TRBV7-2 and TRBJ1-5; D may be TRBD1 (6 bases). This CDR3 is 17 amino acids long. Germline V gives CDR1 SGHTA, CDR2 FQGNSA. Trimming removed 1 base from V and 2 bases from J, with 15 bases in between. The CDR3 spells CASSLVPGGQGNQPQHF. CDR3 nucleotide sequence: TGTGCCAGCAGCTTAGTTCCCGGGGGGCAGGGCAATCAGCCCCAGCATTTT.

This clonotype has a count of ten or more. The V and J genes are TRBV5-1 and TRBJ2-3; TRBD2 is a possible D gene (6 bases). The CDR3 is made up of 17 amino acids. Germline V gene lookup returns CDR1 SGHRS and CDR2 YFSETQ. V lost 1 base and J lost 2, with 17 bases in between. Here the CDR3 DNA reads TGCGCCAGCAGCTTGTGGGGGGAAGGGGCAGTCACAGATACGCAGTATTTT. Translated: CASSLWGEGAVTDTQYF.

As regards this clonotype: A much bigger clone sits one base away, suggesting this may be a read error. In this CDR3 the conserved last residue, phenylalanine or tryptophan, is missing, so a read error is likely. The chain uses TRBV28 and TRBJ2-3; D remains ambiguous. The CDR3 totals 14 residues. Germline CDR1 MDHEN, CDR2 SYDVKM. With 3 bases removed from V and 6 bases from J, the gap between germline ends came to 13 bases. The CDR3 protein is CASSFGWSTDTQYL. For the CDR3, the DNA is TGTGCCAGCAGTTTTGGCTGGTCCACGGATACGCAGTATCTT.